The 12 T cell receptor beta chains in this list originate from one sample, sequenced in a study of cytomegalovirus exposure and HLA in healthy donors. PCR employed 60 Vbeta and 13 Jbeta primers. The table came from immunoSEQ multiplex PCR; TCRdb's copy has only in-frame clones and leaves some out. Among about 77,000 clones listed, 78% were seen once. Material: PBMCs. All receptors derive from a man aged 40-49 years in good health and CMV-seronegative.

This chain connects TRBV2 to TRBJ2-2, with D perhaps TRBD2 (7 bases). The germline gives CDR1 SNHLY, CDR2 FYNNEI. This CDR3 comprises 15 residues. Trimming took off 7 bases at V and 5 bases at J, with 17 bases between the two ends. CDR3 sequence (DNA): TGTGCCAGCACCTGGACAGCAGCGGGGACCGGGGAGCTGTTTTTT. It translates to CASTWTAAGTGELFF.

The V and J genes are TRBV5-1 and TRBJ1-4, with D unclear. This CDR3 has 15 amino acids. Germline V CDR1 and CDR2: SGHRS, YFSETQ. The V gene lost 7 bases and the J gene lost 7 bases, with 20 bases spanning the gap. This CDR3 reads CASRPGEGISEKLFF. The CDR3 nucleotides read TGCGCCAGCCGCCCCGGGGAAGGGATAAGTGAAAAACTGTTTTTT.

For this clone: The same CDR3 arises from other DNA sequences in this sample as well. V is TRBV6-5 and J is TRBJ1-2, with 11 bases fitting TRBD1. V was pared by 2 bases and J by 5 bases, with 7 bases of the junction left unmatched. Per the germline V gene, CDR1 is MNHEY and CDR2 is SVGAGI. The CDR3 has 16 amino acids. For the CDR3, the DNA is TGTGCCAGCAGTTACACCAGGACAGGGGGCGGGTATGGCTACACCTTC. It codes for CASSYTRTGGGYGYTF.

The chain carries TRBV7-2 and TRBJ2-5, with a weak D call TRBD1 (6 bases). The V end lost 10 bases, the J end lost 2 bases, and 20 bases lay between the germline ends. The CDR3 covers 15 residues. CDR1 and CDR2 from the germline V gene are SGHTA and FQGNSA. DNA for the CDR3: TGTGCCACCCAAGGACAGCAAGGTCTTCAAGAGACCCAGTACTTC. This gives the protein CATQGQQGLQETQYF. Based on the CDR3 plus reference TRBV7-2 and TRBJ2-5, the full variable domain is GAGVSQSPSNKVTEKGKDVELRCDPISGHTALYWYRQSLGQGLEFLIYFQGNSAPDKSGLPSDRFSAERTGGSVSTLTIQRTQQEDSAVYLCATQGQQGLQETQYFGPGTRLLVL.

The rearrangement links TRBV5-1 to TRBJ1-2; 7 bases are a match to TRBD1. CDR1 and CDR2 (germline): SGHRS, YFSETQ. The V and J ends lost 2 bases and 6 bases, in that order; junction bases with no gene match: 7. The CDR3 contains 14 residues. The CDR3 region has the DNA TGCGCCAGCAGCTTAACCACAGGGGAGGATGGCTACACCTTC. Its protein is CASSLTTGEDGYTF.

This sequence joins TRBV28 and TRBJ1-2; 9 bases fit TRBD1. The length of the CDR3 is 15 residues. Trimming took 4 bases from V and 2 from J; bases not matched to a gene: 5. The V gene's germline CDR1 is MDHEN and CDR2 SYDVKM. CDR3 DNA sequence: TGTGCCAGCAGTTGGGGACAGGGAAGAAACTATGGCTACACCTTC. Protein product: CASSWGQGRNYGYTF.

The chain recombines TRBV7-9 with TRBJ2-1; 10 nucleotides agree with TRBD2. Germline-derived CDR1 and CDR2 are SEHNR and FQNEAQ (reference sequence). The CDR3 runs 16 residues. Unmatched junction bases numbered 9, after V lost 2 bases and J lost 8 bases. The CDR3 is CASSLKEAGGQDEQFF. The DNA of the CDR3 is TGTGCCAGCAGCTTAAAGGAAGCGGGGGGGCAGGATGAGCAGTTCTTC.

This chain connects TRBV4-1 to TRBJ2-5; 7 positions match TRBD2. The germline V gene has CDR1 MGHRA and CDR2 YSYEKL. Germline trimming cut 3 bases from V and 2 bases from J; bases unmatched to any gene: 6. This CDR3 is built from 15 residues. This chain's CDR3 is CASSQGGGGQETQYF. CDR3 DNA: TGCGCCAGCAGCCAGGGAGGCGGGGGACAAGAGACCCAGTACTTC.

V usage is TRBV19 and J usage is TRBJ1-5, with D unresolved. The CDR3 runs 17 residues. The V gene lost 5 bases and the J gene lost 3 bases, with 20 bases spanning the gap. CDR1 and CDR2 from the germline V gene are LNHDA and SQIVND (reference sequence). The CDR3 loop is CASSVPQRRHPNQPQHF. For the CDR3, the DNA is TGTGCCAGTAGTGTCCCCCAGCGGCGCCACCCCAATCAGCCCCAGCATTTT.

The V and J genes are TRBV5-1 and TRBJ1-4; TRBD1 agrees at 10 bases. After removal of 2 bases from V and 7 bases from J, the junction contained 5 bases not matched to a gene. From germline, CDR1 is SGHRS and CDR2 YFSETQ. The CDR3 covers 15 residues. Here the CDR3 DNA reads TGCGCCAGCAGCTTCACCGGGACAGGGGCTGAAAAACTGTTTTTT. It specifies CASSFTGTGAEKLFF.

The chain combines TRBV7-9 with TRBJ2-1; no clear D gene. The germline V gene has CDR1 SEHNR and CDR2 FQNEAQ (reference sequence). Trimming took off 2 bases at V and 0 bases at J, with 11 bases between the two ends. The CDR3 totals 16 residues. CDR3 residues: CASSLIPTSSYNEQFF. The CDR3 DNA reads TGTGCCAGCAGCTTAATACCCACCAGCTCCTACAATGAGCAGTTCTTC.

The CDR3 region is CASSLGGSGNTIYF. The CDR3 coding sequence is TGCGCCAGCAGCTTGGGAGGCTCTGGAAACACCATATATTTT. This chain joins TRBV5-1 and TRBJ1-3; no reliable D call. The CDR3 is 14 residues long. Germline V lookup: CDR1 SGHRS, CDR2 YFSETQ. Between the trimmed V and J ends, which lost 0 bases and 0 bases, there was a span of 4 bases.